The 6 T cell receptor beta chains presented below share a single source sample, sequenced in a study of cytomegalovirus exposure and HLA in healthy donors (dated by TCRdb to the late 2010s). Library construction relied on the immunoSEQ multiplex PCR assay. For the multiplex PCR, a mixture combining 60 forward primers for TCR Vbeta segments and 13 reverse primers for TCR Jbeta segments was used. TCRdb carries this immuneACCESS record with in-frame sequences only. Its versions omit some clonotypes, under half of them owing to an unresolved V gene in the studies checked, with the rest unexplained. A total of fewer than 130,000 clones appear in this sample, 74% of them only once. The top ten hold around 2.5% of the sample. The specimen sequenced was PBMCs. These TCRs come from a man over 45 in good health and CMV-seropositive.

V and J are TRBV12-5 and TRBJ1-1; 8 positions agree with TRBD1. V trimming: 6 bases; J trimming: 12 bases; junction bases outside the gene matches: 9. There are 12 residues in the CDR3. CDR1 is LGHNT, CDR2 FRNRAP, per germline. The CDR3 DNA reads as TGTGCTAGTGGACTCTCCACAGGGGGAACTTTCTTT. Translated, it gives CASGLSTGGTFF.

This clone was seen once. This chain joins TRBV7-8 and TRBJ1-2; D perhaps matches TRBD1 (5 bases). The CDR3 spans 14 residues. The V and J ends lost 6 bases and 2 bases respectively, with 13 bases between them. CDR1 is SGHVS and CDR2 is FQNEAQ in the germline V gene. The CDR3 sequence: CASSLLTVNYGYTF. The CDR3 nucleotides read TGTGCCAGCAGTCTGTTGACAGTGAACTATGGCTACACCTTC.

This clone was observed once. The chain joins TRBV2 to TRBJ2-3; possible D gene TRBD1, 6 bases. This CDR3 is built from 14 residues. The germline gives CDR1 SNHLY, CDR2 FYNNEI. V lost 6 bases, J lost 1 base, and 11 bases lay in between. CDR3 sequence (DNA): TGTGCCAGCAGCCTACAGGGCCGCACAGATACGCAGTATTTT. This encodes CASSLQGRTDTQYF. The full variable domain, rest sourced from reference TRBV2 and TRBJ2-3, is EPEVTQTPSHQVTQMGQEVILRCVPISNHLYFYWYRQILGQKVEFLVSFYNNEISEKSEIFDDQFSVERPDGSNFTLKIRSTKLEDSAMYFCASSLQGRTDTQYFGPGTRLTVL.

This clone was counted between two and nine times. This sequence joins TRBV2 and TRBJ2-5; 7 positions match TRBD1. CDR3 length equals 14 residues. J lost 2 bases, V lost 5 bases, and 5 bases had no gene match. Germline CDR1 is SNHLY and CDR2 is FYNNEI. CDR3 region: CASSYWDRQETQYF. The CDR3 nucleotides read TGTGCCAGCAGTTACTGGGACAGACAAGAGACCCAGTACTTC. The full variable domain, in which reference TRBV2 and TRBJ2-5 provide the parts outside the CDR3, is EPEVTQTPSHQVTQMGQEVILRCVPISNHLYFYWYRQILGQKVEFLVSFYNNEISEKSEIFDDQFSVERPDGSNFTLKIRSTKLEDSAMYFCASSYWDRQETQYFGPGTRLLVL.

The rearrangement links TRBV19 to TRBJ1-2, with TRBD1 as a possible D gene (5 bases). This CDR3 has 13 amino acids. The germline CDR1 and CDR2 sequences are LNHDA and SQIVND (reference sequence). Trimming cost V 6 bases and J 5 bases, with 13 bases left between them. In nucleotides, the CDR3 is TGTGCCAGTAGAACAGGAGGGGAGTATGGCTACACCTTC. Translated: CASRTGGEYGYTF.

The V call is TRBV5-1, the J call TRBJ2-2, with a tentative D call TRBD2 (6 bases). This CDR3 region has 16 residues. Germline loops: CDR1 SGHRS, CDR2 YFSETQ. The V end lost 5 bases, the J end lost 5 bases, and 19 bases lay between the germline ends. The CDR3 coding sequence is TGCGCCAGCAGTGCTTCCGGGACTCGGGGAACCGGGGAGCTGTTTTTT. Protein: CASSASGTRGTGELFF.